The 7 T cell receptor beta chains below come from one sample, sequenced in a study. TCRdb re-analysed the 5' RACE reads in MiXCR, keeping a single row per CDR3 protein. Of about 47,000 distinct CDR3 sequences in the sample, 25% to 35% are singletons; the top ten hold 2.1%. The specimen sequenced was naive CD4+ T cells sorted from blood. Subset defined: naive CD4+ T cells, CD4+CD45RA+CD25-. Receptors originate from a female donor with breast cancer.

The genes are TRBV7-9 and TRBJ2-7; 8 nucleotides line up with TRBD2. Losses at the gene ends were 0 bases for V and 3 bases for J; bases not matched to a gene: 7. Looked up from germline, CDR1 is SEHNR and CDR2 is FQNEAQ (reference sequence). The CDR3 runs to 16 residues. CDR3 in amino acids: CASSLALASGLYEQYF. The CDR3 DNA reads TGTGCCAGCAGCTTAGCATTGGCTAGCGGGCTCTACGAGCAGTACTTC.

This rearrangement joins TRBV3-1 to TRBJ2-1; 8 bases match TRBD1. Losses at the gene ends were 3 bases for V and 6 bases for J; bases not matched to a gene: 7. This CDR3 is built from 15 residues. Germline V gene sequence: CDR1 LGHDT, CDR2 YNNKEL (reference sequence). CDR3 region: CASSHRQGNSNEQFF. CDR3 nucleotides: TGTGCCAGCAGCCACCGACAGGGGAACAGCAATGAGCAGTTCTTC.

This clonotype was counted only a few times. The genes are TRBV6-6 and TRBJ1-5, with D tentatively TRBD1 (5 bases). Trimming pared 6 bases from V and 3 bases from J, leaving 15 bases between. The length of the CDR3 is 15 residues. Germline CDR1 reads MNHNY; CDR2 reads SVGAGI (reference sequence). The chain's CDR3 is CASSEGPANNQPQHF. CDR3 nucleotide sequence: TGTGCCAGCAGCGAGGGGCCGGCGAACAATCAGCCCCAGCATTTT.

The CDR3 region is CASREGFGADEQYF. The CDR3, as DNA: TGTGCCAGCAGAGAGGGGTTTGGGGCTGACGAGCAGTACTTC. The chain is built from TRBV6-5 and TRBJ2-7; D may be TRBD1 or TRBD2 (5 bases each). Trimming removed 6 bases at V and 5 bases at J, with 17 bases between. The CDR3 length is 14 residues. CDR1 MNHEY and CDR2 SVGAGI come from the germline V gene.

This clonotype appeared a few times. J is TRBJ2-1 and V is TRBV20-1; no clear D. V dropped 3 bases and J dropped 8 bases, with 5 bases sitting between them. The germline V gene has CDR1 DFQATT and CDR2 SNEGSKA (reference sequence). The CDR3 sequence is 10 residues long. The CDR3 sequence is CSASRHEQFF. CDR3 bases: TGCAGTGCTAGCAGGCATGAGCAGTTCTTC.

This clonotype is classed as medium-sized (0.01 to 0.1%). J is TRBJ1-1 and V is TRBV7-2; D call uncertain. Germline CDR1 reads SGHTA; CDR2 reads FQGNSA. V was pared by 6 bases and J by 1 base, with 9 bases between. The CDR3 consists of 13 residues. For the CDR3, the DNA is TGTGCCAGCAGTGGACTCCGGAACACTGAAGCTTTCTTT. Its protein product is CASSGLRNTEAFF.

V usage is TRBV7-8 and J usage is TRBJ2-7; D is unclear. This CDR3 has 13 amino acids. The ends were cut back, 5 bases at V and 4 bases at J, with 12 bases in the middle. Germline assignment: CDR1 SGHVS and CDR2 FQNEAQ. The CDR3 here is CASSRGVRYEQYF. CDR3 DNA sequence: TGTGCCAGCAGCAGAGGCGTGAGATACGAGCAGTACTTC.